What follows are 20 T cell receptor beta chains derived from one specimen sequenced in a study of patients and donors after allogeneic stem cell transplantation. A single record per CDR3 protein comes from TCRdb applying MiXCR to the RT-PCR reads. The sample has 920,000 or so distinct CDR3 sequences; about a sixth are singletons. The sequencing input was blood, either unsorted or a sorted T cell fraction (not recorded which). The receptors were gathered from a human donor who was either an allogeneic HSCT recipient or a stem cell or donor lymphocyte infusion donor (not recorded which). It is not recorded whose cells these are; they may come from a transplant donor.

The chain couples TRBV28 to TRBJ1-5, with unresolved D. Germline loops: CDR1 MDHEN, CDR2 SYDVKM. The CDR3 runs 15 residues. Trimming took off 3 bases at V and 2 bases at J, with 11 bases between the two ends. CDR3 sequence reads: CASSFSRRGNQPQHF. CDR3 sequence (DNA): TGTGCCAGCAGTTTCAGCCGTAGGGGCAATCAGCCCCAGCATTTT.

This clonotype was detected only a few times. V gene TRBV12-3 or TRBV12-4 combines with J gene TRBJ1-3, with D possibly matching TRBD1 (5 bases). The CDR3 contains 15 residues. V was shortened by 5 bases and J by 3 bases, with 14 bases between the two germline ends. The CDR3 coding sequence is TGTGCCAGCAGTGGGGGGGGGATCAATGGAAACACCATATATTTT. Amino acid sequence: CASSGGGINGNTIYF.

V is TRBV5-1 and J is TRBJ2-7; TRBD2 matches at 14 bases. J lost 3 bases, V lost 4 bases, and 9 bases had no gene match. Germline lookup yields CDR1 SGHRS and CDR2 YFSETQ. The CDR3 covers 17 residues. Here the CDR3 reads CASSPRLAGGPSYEQYF. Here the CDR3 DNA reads TGCGCCAGCAGCCCGAGACTAGCGGGAGGGCCCAGCTACGAGCAGTACTTC.

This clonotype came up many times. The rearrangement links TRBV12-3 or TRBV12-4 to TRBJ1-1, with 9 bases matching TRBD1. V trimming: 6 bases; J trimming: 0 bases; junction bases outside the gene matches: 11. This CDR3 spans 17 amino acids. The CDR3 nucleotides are TGTGCCAGCAGCGCCGGGGACAGGGTTAAGGTGAACACTGAAGCTTTCTTT. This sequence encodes CASSAGDRVKVNTEAFF.

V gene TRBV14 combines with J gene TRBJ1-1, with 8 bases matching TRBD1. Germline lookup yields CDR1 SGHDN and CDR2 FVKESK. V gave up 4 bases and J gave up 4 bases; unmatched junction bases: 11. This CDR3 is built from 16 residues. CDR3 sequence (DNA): TGTGCCAGCAGCCCCGACCGGACAGGGCCGGGCACTGAAGCTTTCTTT. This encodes CASSPDRTGPGTEAFF.

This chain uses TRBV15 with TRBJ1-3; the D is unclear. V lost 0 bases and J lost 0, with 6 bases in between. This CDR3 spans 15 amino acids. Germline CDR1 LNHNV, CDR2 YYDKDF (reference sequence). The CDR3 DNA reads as TGTGCCACCAGCAGAGATTCCCGCTCTGGAAACACCATATATTTT. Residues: CATSRDSRSGNTIYF.

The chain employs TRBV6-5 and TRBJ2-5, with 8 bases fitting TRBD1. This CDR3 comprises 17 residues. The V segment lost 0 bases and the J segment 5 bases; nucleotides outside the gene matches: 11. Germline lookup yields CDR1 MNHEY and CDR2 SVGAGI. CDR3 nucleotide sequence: TGTGCCAGCAGTTACTCCCCTCCGACAGGGGCTGGGGAGACCCAGTACTTC. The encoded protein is CASSYSPPTGAGETQYF.

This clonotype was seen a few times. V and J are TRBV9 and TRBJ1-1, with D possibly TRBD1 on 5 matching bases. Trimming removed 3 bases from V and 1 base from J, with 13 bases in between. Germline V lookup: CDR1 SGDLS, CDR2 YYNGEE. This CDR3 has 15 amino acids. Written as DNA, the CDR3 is TGTGCCAGCAGCGGGTTCAGACAGAAGAACACTGAAGCTTTCTTT. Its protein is CASSGFRQKNTEAFF. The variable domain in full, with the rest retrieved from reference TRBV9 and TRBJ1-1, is DSGVTQTPKHLITATGQRVTLRCSPRSGDLSVYWYQQSLDQGLQFLIQYYNGEERAKGNILERFSAQQFPDLHSELNLSSLELGDSALYFCASSGFRQKNTEAFFGQGTRLTVV.

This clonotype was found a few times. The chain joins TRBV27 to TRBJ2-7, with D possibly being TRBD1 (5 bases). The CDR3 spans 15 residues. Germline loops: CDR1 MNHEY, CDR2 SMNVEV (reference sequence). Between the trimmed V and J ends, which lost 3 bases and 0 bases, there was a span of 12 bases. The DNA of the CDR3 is TGTGCCAGCAGTTTTGGGGCCCTCAGCTCCTACGAGCAGTACTTC. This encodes CASSFGALSSYEQYF.

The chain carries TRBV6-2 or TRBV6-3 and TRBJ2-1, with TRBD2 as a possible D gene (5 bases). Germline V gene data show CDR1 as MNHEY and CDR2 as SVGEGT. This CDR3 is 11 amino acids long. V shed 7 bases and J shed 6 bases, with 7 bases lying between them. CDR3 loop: CASMDSNEQFF. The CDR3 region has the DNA TGTGCCAGCATGGACTCCAATGAGCAGTTCTTC.

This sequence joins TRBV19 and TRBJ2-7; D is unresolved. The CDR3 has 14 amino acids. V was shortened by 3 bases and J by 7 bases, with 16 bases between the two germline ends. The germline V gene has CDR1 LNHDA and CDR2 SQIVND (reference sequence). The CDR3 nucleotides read TGTGCCAGTAGTATTGACCATATCCGATGGGAGCAGTACTTC. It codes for CASSIDHIRWEQYF.

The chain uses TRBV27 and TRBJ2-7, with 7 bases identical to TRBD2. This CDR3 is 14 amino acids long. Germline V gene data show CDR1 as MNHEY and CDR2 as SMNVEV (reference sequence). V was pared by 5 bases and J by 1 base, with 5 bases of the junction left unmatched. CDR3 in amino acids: CASSPNGGSYEQYF. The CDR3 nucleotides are TGTGCCAGCAGTCCAAACGGGGGGTCCTACGAGCAGTACTTC.

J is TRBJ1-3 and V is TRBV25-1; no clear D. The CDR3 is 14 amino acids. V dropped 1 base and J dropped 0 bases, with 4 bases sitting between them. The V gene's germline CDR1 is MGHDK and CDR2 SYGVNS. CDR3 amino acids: CASSELNSGNTIYF. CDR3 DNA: TGTGCCAGCAGTGAATTGAACTCTGGAAACACCATATATTTT. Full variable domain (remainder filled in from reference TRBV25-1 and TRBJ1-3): EADIYQTPRYLVIGTGKKITLECSQTMGHDKMYWYQQDPGMELHLIHYSYGVNSTEKGDLSSESTVSRIRTEHFPLTLESARPSHTSQYLCASSELNSGNTIYFGEGSWLTVV.

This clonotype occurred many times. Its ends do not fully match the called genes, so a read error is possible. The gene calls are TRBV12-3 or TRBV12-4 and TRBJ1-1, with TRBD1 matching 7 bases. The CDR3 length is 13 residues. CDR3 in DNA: TGTGCCAGCAGTTTACTTTCAGGGGGAGGGGTAATCTTT. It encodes CASSLLSGGGVIF.

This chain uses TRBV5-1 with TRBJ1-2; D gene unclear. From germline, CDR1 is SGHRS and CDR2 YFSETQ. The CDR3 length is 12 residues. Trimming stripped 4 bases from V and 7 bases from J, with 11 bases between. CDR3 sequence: CASSLEGIGYTF. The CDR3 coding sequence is TGCGCCAGCAGCCTGGAAGGGATTGGCTACACCTTC.

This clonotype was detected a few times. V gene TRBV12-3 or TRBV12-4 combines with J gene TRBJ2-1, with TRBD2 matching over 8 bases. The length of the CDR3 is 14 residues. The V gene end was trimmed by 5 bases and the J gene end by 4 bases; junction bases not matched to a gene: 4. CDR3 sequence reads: CASSLGTRYNEQFF. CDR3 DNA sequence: TGTGCCAGCAGTCTCGGGACTAGATACAATGAGCAGTTCTTC.

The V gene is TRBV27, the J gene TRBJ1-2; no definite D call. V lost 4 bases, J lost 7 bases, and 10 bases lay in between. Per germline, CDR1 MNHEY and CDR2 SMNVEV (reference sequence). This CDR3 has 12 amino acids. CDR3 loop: CASSSGLLGYTF. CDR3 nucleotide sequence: TGTGCCAGCAGTTCCGGACTCCTTGGCTACACCTTC.

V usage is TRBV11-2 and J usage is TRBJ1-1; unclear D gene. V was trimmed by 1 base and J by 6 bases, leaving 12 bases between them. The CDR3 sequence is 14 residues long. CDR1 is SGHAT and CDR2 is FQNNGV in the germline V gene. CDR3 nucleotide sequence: TGTGCCAGCAGCTTAGGACCCCGGGAGGCTGAAGCTTTCTTT. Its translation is CASSLGPREAEAFF. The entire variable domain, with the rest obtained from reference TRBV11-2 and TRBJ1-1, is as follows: EAGVAQSPRYKIIEKRQSVAFWCNPISGHATLYWYQQILGQGPKLLIQFQNNGVVDDSQLPKDRFSAERLKGVDSTLKIQPAKLEDSAVYLCASSLGPREAEAFFGQGTRLTVV.

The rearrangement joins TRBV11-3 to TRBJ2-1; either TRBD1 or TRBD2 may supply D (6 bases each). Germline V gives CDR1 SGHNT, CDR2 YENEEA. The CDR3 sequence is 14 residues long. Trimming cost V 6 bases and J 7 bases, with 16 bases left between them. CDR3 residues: CASREGEGRNEQFF. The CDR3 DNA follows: TGTGCCAGCAGGGAGGGGGAAGGCCGTAATGAGCAGTTCTTC.

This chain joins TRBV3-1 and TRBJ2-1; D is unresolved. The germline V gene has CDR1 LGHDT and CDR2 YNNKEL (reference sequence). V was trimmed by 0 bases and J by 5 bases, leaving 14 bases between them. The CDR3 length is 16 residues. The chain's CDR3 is CASSQDFPSRDNEQFF. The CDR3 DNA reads TGTGCCAGCAGCCAAGATTTTCCGAGCCGGGACAATGAGCAGTTCTTC.